This T cell receptor beta chain is from a study of healthy donors' naive CD4 and CD8 T cells. TCR libraries were built from approximately 0.45 ug of total RNA by linear amplification. TCRdb re-derived calls from the reads in MiXCR, one entry per CDR3 protein. The repertoire holds roughly 200,000 distinct CDR3 sequences, with about four fifths as singletons. Findings and caveats of the study: Alpha and beta chains were sequenced in bulk without pairing. Positive CDR3 charge linked to CD4+ cells, negative to CD8+ cells.

This clonotype was found a few times. Its specificity is not known. CDR1 and CDR2 (germline): SQVTM, ANQGSEA. V shed 0 bases, J shed 3 bases, and the junction held 8 bases outside the gene matches. This CDR3 is built from 15 residues. The chain recombines TRBV29-1 with TRBJ2-7; 7 nucleotides agree with TRBD1. The source of this sequence is a pool of human donors in good health; the sample pools cells from several healthy donors. Input material: naive CD4+ and CD8+ T cells sorted from blood, pooled from several donors. CDR3 in amino acids: CSVEDPRTGGYEQYF. CDR3 sequence (DNA): TGCAGCGTTGAAGATCCTAGGACAGGAGGCTACGAGCAGTACTTC.